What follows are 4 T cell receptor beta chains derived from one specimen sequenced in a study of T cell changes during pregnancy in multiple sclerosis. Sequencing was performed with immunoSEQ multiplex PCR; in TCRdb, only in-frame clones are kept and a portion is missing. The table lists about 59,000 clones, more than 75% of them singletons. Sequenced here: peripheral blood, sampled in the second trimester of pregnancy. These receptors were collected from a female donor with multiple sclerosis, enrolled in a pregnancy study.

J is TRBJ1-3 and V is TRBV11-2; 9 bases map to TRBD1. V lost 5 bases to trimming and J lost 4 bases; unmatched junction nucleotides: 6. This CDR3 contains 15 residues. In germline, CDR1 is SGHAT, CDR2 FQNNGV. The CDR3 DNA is TGTGCCAGCAGCCGTAGGACAGGGGTCGGAAACACCATATATTTT. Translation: CASSRRTGVGNTIYF. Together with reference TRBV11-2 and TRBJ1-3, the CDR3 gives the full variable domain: EAGVAQSPRYKIIEKRQSVAFWCNPISGHATLYWYQQILGQGPKLLIQFQNNGVVDDSQLPKDRFSAERLKGVDSTLKIQPAKLEDSAVYLCASSRRTGVGNTIYFGEGSWLTVV.

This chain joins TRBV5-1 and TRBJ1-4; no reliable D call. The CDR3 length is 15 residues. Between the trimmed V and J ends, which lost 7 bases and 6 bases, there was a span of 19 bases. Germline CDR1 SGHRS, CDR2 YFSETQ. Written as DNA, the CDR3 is TGCGCCAGCGCGCTCTCTTCCCCTGCGGATGAAAAACTGTTTTTT. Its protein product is CASALSSPADEKLFF. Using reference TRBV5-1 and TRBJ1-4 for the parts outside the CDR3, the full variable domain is KAGVTQTPRYLIKTRGQQVTLSCSPISGHRSVSWYQQTPGQGLQFLFEYFSETQRNKGNFPGRFSGRQFSNSRSEMNVSTLELGDSALYLCASALSSPADEKLFFGSGTQLSVL.

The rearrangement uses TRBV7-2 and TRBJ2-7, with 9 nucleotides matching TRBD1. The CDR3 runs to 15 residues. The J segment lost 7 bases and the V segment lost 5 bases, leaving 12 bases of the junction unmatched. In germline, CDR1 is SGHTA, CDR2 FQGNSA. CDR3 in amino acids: CASSIQGAQAQEQYF. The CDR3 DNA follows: TGTGCCAGCAGCATACAGGGGGCGCAGGCGCAGGAGCAGTACTTC.

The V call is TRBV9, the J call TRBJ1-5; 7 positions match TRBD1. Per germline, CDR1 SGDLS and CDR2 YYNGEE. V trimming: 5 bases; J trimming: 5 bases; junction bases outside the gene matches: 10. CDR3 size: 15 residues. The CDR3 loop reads CASSKQGNVYQPQHF. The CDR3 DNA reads TGTGCCAGCAGTAAACAGGGGAATGTATATCAGCCCCAGCATTTT.